This is a list of T cell receptor beta chains from one sample in a study of shared clonotypes between healthy human individuals. Method: immunoSEQ multiplex PCR; TCRdb's copy keeps in-frame clones and lacks some. The sample carries 2,100,000 or so clones, roughly 95% recorded once. Sequenced material: naive CD4+ T cells sorted from blood. The receptors here all came from a young man in good health. CDR3s include the opening cysteine and the closing phenylalanine or tryptophan. A D gene is named only where the DNA matches it firmly. Only some rows state a clone size, as once, few, many or a class for expanded clones.

>TRBV10-3|TRBJ2-7|.|.
TGTGCCATCAGTGAGTCTTTTTTGAGGCCACGCGAGCAGTACTTC
CAISESFLRPREQYF
>TRBV7-2|TRBJ2-4|TRBD2|.
TGTGCCAGCAGCCCGATAGGACTAGACGGCATTCAGTACTTC
CASSPIGLDGIQYF
>TRBV7-8|TRBJ1-6|.|.
TGTGCCAGCAGCTTAGCGGTAATTGGCAGTTCACCCCTCCACTTT
CASSLAVIGSSPLHF
>TRBV6-1|TRBJ2-3|.|.
TGTGCCAGCCGCACAGGGAACACAGATACGCAGTATTTT
CASRTGNTDTQYF
>TRBV6-1|TRBJ2-7|TRBD1|.
TGTGCCAGCAGTTGGGACAGGAAGAGCTCCTACGAGCAGTACTTC
CASSWDRKSSYEQYF
>TRBV30|TRBJ2-5|TRBD1|once
TGTGCCTGGAGTGACAAGGGGGCACAGGAGACCCAGTACTTC
CAWSDKGAQETQYF
>TRBV7-8|TRBJ1-5|.|.
TGTGCCAGCAGCTTAGGTTCGGTGCAGGTTAATCAGCCCCAGCATTTT
CASSLGSVQVNQPQHF
>TRBV18|TRBJ2-7|.|.
TGTGCCAGCTCACTTGTACTAGACGAGCAGTACTTC
CASSLVLDEQYF
>TRBV5-1|TRBJ2-3|.|.
TGCGCCAGCACCCCAGAGCGGGCGAACACAGATACGCAGTATTTT
CASTPERANTDTQYF
>TRBV5-1|TRBJ2-7|TRBD1|.
TGCGCCAGCAGCTTCCTGGGACAGGGGGCTTACGAGCAGTACTTC
CASSFLGQGAYEQYF
>TRBV10-1|TRBJ2-7|.|.
TGCGCCAGCAGTGAGCAACCTACCGGGTACGAGCAGTACTTC
CASSEQPTGYEQYF
>TRBV4-3|TRBJ2-1|.|.
TGCGCCAGCAGCCAAGACACTACGACTTTCAATGAGCAGTTCTTC
CASSQDTTTFNEQFF
>TRBV30|TRBJ1-2|.|.
TGTGCCTGGGCTGAGACTAACTATGGCTACACCTTC
CAWAETNYGYTF
>TRBV11-2|TRBJ1-2|.|.
TGTGCCAGCAGCGCCCACGACCCCAGGGTTTCTAACTATGGCTACACCTTC
CASSAHDPRVSNYGYTF
>TRBV30|TRBJ2-1|TRBD2|.
TGTGCCTGGAGTGCGCGGGGGGGCTCCTACAATGAGCAGTTCTTC
CAWSARGGSYNEQFF
>TRBV30|TRBJ2-5|.|few
TGTGCCTGGAGTGTATTGGAGACCCAGTACTTC
CAWSVLETQYF
>TRBV28|TRBJ2-1|TRBD1|.
TGTGCCAGCAGTTTAGGGGGGACAGGGGCCCTTCGAGAGCAGTTCTTC
CASSLGGTGALREQFF
>TRBV11-2|TRBJ2-7|.|.
TGTGCCAGCAGCTTAGTCAGAAAGGGTACAAGCTCCTACGAGCAGTACTTC
CASSLVRKGTSSYEQYF
>TRBV28|TRBJ1-1|.|.
TGTGCCAGCAGTTTAGGGGATTTGAACACTGAAGCTTTCTTT
CASSLGDLNTEAFF
>TRBV28|TRBJ1-2|.|.
TGTGCCAGCAGATGGTCCGGGCAGGGAGGTGGCTACACCTTC
CASRWSGQGGGYTF
>TRBV10-3|TRBJ1-5|.|.
TGTGCCATCAGTGATCGGGAGGGTCAGCCCCAGCATTTT
CAISDREGQPQHF
>TRBV5-1|TRBJ2-3|TRBD1|.
TGCGCCAGCAGCATCCCGGGACAGAGCACAGATACGCAGTATTTT
CASSIPGQSTDTQYF
>TRBV28|TRBJ2-7|.|.
TGTGCCAGCAGTTTATCAGGGCTATCCTACGAGCAGTACTTC
CASSLSGLSYEQYF
>TRBV7-2|TRBJ2-4|.|once
TGTGCCAGCAGCTTATCGATCAACGCCAAAAACATTCAGTACTTC
CASSLSINAKNIQYF
>TRBV19|TRBJ1-2|.|.
TGTGCCAGTACCGCAGGGTGGCTCGAATATGGCTACACCTTC
CASTAGWLEYGYTF
>TRBV10-3|TRBJ2-3|.|.
TGTGCCATCAGTCCAGCGGGACATAGCACAGATACGCAGTATTTT
CAISPAGHSTDTQYF
>TRBV5-8|TRBJ2-7|.|once
TGTGCCAGCAGCCCAGCAGTTTACGAGCAGTACTTC
CASSPAVYEQYF
>TRBV11-2|TRBJ1-1|.|.
TGTGCCAGCAGCTTCGATGGGGTCACTGAAGCTTTCTTT
CASSFDGVTEAFF
>TRBV14|TRBJ2-5|.|once
TGTGCCAGCAGCCAAGATACAGCTGGGAGGGAGACCCAGTACTTC
CASSQDTAGRETQYF
>TRBV7-7|TRBJ2-3|TRBD2|.
TGTGCTAGCAGCTTAGGACTAGCGGGGCCAGATACGCAGTATTTT
CASSLGLAGPDTQYF
>TRBV7-8|TRBJ1-2|TRBD1|.
TGTGCCAGCAGCTCGACAGGGGGAATCGATGGCTACACCTTC
CASSSTGGIDGYTF
>TRBV6-6|TRBJ2-5|TRBD2|.
TGTGCCAGCGGTCTAGCGGTATCCAAGGCCCAGTACTTC
CASGLAVSKAQYF
>TRBV2|TRBJ2-5|TRBD1|.
TGTGCCAGCAGGGAGATCAGGGGGTTCGGAGAGACCCAGTACTTC
CASREIRGFGETQYF
>TRBV6-5|TRBJ2-1|TRBD1|once
TGTGCCAGCAGGGAACAGGGGGGAGTCTACAATGAGCAGTTCTTC
CASREQGGVYNEQFF
>TRBV7-9|TRBJ2-7|TRBD1|.
TGTGCCAGCAGCTTAGCTGGGACAGCCTACGAGCAGTACTTC
CASSLAGTAYEQYF
>TRBV5-1|TRBJ2-5|.|.
TGCGCCAGCAGCTTGGGACACCCCGGGTCTTTGGAGACCCAGTACTTC
CASSLGHPGSLETQYF
>TRBV9|TRBJ2-5|TRBD1|.
TGTGCCAGCAGCGTAGGTGGACAGGGGCTGGAGACCCAGTACTTC
CASSVGGQGLETQYF
>TRBV30|TRBJ1-4|.|.
TGTGCCTGGAAAAACCCCCGGAGGGAGGCAACTAATGAAAAACTGTTTTTT
CAWKNPRREATNEKLFF
>TRBV7-9|TRBJ1-3|.|.
TGTGCCAGCAGCTCACGACAGGTCTCTGGAAACACCATATATTTT
CASSSRQVSGNTIYF
>TRBV6-4|TRBJ2-3|.|.
TGTGCCAGCAGTGACTCGGCCTTGGGAAGCTCAGATACGCAGTATTTT
CASSDSALGSSDTQYF
>TRBV5-1|TRBJ1-2|.|.
TGCGCCAGCAGCTTGGCCCAGGACACTCGTGGCTACACCTTC
CASSLAQDTRGYTF
>TRBV28|TRBJ2-2|.|once
TGTGCCAGCAGTTTGGACACCGGGGAGCTGTTTTTT
CASSLDTGELFF